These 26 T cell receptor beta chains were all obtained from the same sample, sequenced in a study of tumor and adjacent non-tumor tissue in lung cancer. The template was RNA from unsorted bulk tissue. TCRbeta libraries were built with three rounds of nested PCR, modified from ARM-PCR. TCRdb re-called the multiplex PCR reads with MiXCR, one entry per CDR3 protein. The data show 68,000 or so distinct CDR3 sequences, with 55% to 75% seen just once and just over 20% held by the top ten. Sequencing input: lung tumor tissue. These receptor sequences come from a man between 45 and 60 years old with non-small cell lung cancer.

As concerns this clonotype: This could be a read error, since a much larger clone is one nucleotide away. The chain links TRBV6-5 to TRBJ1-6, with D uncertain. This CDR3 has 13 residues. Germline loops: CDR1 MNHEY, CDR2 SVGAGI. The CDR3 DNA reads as TGTGCCAGCAGTTCGGCGGGCTGGGAACCCTTCCACTTT. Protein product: CASSSAGWEPFHF.

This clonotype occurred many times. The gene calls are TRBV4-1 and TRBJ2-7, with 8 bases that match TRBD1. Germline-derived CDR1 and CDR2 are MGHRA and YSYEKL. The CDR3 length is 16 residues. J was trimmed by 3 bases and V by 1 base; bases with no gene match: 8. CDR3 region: CASSQGAGQGIYEQYF. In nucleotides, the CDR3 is TGCGCCAGCAGCCAAGGGGCAGGACAGGGTATCTACGAGCAGTACTTC.

The CDR3 coding sequence is TGTGCCATCACACCGACCGGGGAAGAGACCCAGTACTTC. This codes for CAITPTGEETQYF. The V and J genes are TRBV6-5 and TRBJ2-5; perhaps TRBD2 as D (5 bases). The germline CDR1 and CDR2 sequences are MNHEY and SVGAGI. This CDR3 has 13 residues. V lost 10 bases to trimming and J lost 3 bases, with 15 bases between them.

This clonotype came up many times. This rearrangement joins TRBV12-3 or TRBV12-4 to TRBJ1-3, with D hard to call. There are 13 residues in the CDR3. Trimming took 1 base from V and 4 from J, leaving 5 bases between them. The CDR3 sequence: CASSLGVGNTIYF. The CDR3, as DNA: TGTGCCAGCAGTTTAGGCGTAGGAAACACCATATATTTT.

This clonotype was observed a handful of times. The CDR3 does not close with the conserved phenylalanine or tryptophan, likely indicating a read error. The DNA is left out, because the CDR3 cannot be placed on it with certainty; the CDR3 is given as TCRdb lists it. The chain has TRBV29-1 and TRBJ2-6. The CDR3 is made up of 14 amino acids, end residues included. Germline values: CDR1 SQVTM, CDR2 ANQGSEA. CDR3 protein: CSVGELGGANVLTI.

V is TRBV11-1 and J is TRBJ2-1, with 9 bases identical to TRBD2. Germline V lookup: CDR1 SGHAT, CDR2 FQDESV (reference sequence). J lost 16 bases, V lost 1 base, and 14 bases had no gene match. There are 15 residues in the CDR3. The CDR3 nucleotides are TGTGCCAGCAGCTTAGAGGCGGGAGGGCAGAATGATCAATTCTTC. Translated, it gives CASSLEAGGQNDQFF.

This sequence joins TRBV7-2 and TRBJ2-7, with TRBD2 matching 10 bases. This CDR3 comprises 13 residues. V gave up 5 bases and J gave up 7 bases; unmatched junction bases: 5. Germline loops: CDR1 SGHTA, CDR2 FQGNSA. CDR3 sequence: CASSPLAGWEQYF. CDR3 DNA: TGTGCCAGCAGCCCACTAGCGGGATGGGAGCAGTACTTC.

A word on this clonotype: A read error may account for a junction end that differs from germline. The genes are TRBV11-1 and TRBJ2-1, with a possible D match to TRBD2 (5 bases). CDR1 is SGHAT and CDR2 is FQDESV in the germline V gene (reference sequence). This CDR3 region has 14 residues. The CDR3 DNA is TGTGCCGGCGGCTTAGAACGGACTGACAATGAGCAGTCCTTC. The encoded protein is CAGGLERTDNEQSF.

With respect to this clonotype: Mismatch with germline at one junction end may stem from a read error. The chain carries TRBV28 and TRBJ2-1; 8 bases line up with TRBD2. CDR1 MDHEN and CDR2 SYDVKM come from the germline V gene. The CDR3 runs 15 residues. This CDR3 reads CATSARTSLQSEEFF. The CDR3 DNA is TGTGCCACCAGTGCGCGGACTAGCCTACAAAGTGAGGAGTTCTTC.

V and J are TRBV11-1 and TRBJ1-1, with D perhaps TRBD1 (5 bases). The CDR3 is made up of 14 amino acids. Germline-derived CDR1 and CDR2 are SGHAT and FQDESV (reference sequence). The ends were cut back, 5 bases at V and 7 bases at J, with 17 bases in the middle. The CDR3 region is CASSHDSPSIEAFF. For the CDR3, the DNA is TGTGCCAGCAGCCACGACAGCCCCAGCATTGAAGCTTTCTTT. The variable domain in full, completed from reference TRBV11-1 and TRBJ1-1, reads EAEVAQSPRYKITEKSQAVAFWCDPISGHATLYWYRQILGQGPELLVQFQDESVVDDSQLPKDRFSAERLKGVDSTLKIQPAELGDSAMYLCASSHDSPSIEAFFGQGTRLTVV.

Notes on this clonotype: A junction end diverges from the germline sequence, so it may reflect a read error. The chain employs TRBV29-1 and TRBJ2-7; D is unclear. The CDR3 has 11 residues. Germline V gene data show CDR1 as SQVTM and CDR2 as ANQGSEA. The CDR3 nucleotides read TGCAGCGCTGCCCTAACCTACGATCAGTACTTC. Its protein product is CSAALTYDQYF.

CDR3: CSVAVWMNTEAFF. As DNA, the CDR3 is TGCAGCGTCGCAGTGTGGATGAACACTGAAGCTTTCTTT. The V and J genes are TRBV29-1 and TRBJ1-1; D gene uncertain. CDR1 SQVTM and CDR2 ANQGSEA come from the germline V gene. The V and J ends lost 6 bases and 0 bases respectively, with 11 bases between them. The length of the CDR3 is 13 residues.

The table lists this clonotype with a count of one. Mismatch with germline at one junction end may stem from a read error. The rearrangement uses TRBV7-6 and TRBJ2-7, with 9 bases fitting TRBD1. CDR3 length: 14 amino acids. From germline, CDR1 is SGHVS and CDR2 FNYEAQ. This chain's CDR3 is CANSFGTGTYEQYF. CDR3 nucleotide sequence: TGTGCCAACAGCTTCGGGACAGGGACATACGAGCAGTACTTC.

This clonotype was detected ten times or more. The CDR3 DNA sequence: TGCGCCAGCAGTGAGGACCGGGACTCTCTGCCAGATACGCAGTATTTT. This translates into CASSEDRDSLPDTQYF. The J gene is TRBJ2-3, the V gene TRBV10-2; D may be TRBD2 (6 bases). In germline, CDR1 is WSHSY, CDR2 SAAADI. Trimming cost V 2 bases and J 4 bases, with 16 bases left between them. The CDR3 length is 16 residues.

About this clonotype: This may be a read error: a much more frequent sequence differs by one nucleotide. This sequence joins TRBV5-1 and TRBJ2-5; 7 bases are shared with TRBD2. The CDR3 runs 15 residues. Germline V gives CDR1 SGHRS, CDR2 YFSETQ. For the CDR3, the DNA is TGCGCCAGCAGCTTGAGGTTGGCGGGAGAAGAGATCCAGTACTTC. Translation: CASSLRLAGEEIQYF.

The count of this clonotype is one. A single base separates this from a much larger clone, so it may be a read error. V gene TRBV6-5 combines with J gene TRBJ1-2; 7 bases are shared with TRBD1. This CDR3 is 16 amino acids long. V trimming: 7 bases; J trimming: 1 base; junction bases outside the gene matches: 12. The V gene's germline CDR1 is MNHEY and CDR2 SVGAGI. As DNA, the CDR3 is TGTGCCAGCAAAAAGTTGACAGGGACATATAACTATGGCTACACCTTC. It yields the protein CASKKLTGTYNYGYTF.

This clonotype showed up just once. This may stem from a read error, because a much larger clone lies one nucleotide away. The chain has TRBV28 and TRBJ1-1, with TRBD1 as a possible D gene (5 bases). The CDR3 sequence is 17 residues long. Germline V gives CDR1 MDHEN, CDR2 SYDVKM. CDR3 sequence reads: CASTATLGGAMNTEALF. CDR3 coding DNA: TGTGCCAGCACCGCAACCCTCGGGGGAGCCATGAACACTGAAGCTTTATTT.

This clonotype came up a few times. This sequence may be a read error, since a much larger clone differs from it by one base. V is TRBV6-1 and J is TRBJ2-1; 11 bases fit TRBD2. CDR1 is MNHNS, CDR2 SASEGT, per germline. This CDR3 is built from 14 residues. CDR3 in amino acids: CAGRGLAGGDEQLF. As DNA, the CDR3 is TGTGCCGGCCGAGGGCTAGCGGGGGGAGATGAGCAGCTCTTC.

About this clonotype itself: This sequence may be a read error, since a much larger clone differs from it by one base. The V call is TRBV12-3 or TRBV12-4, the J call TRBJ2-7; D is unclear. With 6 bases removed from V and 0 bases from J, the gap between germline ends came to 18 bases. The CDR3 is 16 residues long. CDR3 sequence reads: CASSNLGRWSSYEQYF. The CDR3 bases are TGTGCCAGCAGCAACCTGGGTAGGTGGAGCTCCTACGAGCAGTACTTC.

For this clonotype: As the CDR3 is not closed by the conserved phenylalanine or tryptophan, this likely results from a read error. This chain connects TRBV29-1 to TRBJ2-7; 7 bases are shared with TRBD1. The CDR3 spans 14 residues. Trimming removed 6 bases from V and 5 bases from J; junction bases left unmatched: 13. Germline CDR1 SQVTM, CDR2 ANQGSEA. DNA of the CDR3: TGCAGCGTAGTTACCAGGACAGGCTTCAACGAGCAGTACTTG. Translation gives CSVVTRTGFNEQYL.

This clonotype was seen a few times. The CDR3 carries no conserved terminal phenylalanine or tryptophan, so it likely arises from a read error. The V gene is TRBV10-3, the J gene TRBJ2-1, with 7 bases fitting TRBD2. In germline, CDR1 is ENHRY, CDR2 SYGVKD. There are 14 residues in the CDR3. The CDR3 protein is CAIRGLDTYNKQFY. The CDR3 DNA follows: TGTGCCATCAGAGGACTAGATACTTACAATAAGCAGTTCTAC.

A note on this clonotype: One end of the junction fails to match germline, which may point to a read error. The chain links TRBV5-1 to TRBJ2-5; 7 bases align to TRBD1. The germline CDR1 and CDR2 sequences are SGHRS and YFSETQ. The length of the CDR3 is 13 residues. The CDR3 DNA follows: TGCGCCAGCAGGACAGGGCTCCAAGAGGCCCAGTACTTC. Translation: CASRTGLQEAQYF.

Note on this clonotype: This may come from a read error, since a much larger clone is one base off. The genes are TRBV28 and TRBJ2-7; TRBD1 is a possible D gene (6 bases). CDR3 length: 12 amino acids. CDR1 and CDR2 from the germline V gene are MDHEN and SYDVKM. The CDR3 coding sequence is TGTGTCACCCTCCAGGGGTCCCACGAGCAGTACTTC. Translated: CVTLQGSHEQYF.

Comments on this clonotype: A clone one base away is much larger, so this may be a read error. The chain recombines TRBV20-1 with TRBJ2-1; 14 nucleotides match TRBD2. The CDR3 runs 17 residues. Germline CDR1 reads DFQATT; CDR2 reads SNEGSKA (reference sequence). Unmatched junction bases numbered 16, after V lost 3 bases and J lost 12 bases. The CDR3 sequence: CSASHGTSGRPWDGQFF. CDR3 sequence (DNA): TGCAGTGCTAGCCACGGGACTAGCGGGAGACCTTGGGATGGGCAGTTCTTC.

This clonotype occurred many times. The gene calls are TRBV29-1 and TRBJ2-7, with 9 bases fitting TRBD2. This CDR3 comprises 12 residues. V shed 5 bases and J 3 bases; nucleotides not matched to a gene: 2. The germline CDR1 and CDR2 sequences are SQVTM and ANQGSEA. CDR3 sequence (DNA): TGCAGCGTTTTGACTAGCGGCTACGAGCAGTACTTC. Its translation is CSVLTSGYEQYF.

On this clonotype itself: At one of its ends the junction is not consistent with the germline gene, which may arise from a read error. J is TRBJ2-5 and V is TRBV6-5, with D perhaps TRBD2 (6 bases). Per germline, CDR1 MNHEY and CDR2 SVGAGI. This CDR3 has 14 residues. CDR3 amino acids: CASSLLEGGETQHF. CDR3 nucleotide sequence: TGTGCCAGCTCCCTCTTGGAGGGCGGCGAGACCCAACACTTC.